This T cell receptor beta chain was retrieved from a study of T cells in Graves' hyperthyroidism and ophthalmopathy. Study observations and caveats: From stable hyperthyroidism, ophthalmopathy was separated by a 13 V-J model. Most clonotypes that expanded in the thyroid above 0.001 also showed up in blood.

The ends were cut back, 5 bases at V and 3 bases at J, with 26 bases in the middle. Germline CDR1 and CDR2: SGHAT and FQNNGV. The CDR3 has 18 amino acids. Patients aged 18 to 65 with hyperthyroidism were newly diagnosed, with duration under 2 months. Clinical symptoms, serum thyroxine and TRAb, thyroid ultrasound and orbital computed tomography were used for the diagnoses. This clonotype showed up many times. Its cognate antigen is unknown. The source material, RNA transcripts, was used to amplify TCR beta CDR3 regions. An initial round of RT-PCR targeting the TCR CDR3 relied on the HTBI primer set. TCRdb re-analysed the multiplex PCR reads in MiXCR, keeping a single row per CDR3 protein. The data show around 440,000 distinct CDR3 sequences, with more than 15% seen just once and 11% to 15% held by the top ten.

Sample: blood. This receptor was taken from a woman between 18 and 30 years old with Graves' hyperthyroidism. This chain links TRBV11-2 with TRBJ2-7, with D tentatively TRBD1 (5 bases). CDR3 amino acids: CASSPLGRRRGEGYEQYF. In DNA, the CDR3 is TGTGCCAGCAGCCCCCTAGGTCGCAGAAGGGGCGAAGGCTACGAGCAGTACTTC. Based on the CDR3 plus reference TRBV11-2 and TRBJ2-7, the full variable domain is EAGVAQSPRYKIIEKRQSVAFWCNPISGHATLYWYQQILGQGPKLLIQFQNNGVVDDSQLPKDRFSAERLKGVDSTLKIQPAKLEDSAVYLCASSPLGRRRGEGYEQYFGPGTRLTVT.